The T cell receptor (beta chain) under discussion was sequenced for a study of Ad26.COV2.S vaccination and SARS-CoV-2 variants. In the study overall: A COV1001 Ad26.COV2.S trial-arm participant provided the sample.

The assay was immunoSEQ multiplex PCR, and TCRdb's table has in-frame clones only and misses some. This sample has about 350,000 clones, with roughly 90% found just once. As to treatment: some 20 received Ad26.COV2.S at low or high dose, single or two shots; about 5 received placebo; per-sample allocation not given. Specimen acquisition occurred on day 63 following the initial vaccine or placebo injection. Donor was an adult aged 18-55 years in Boston. Comment on this clone: Its antigen remains unidentified.

The study's findings and limits: TCR breadth and depth analyses may have underestimated total T cell responses. Substantial breadth was reported for post-vaccination spike-specific CD8+ and CD4+ T cells.

CDR1 is MNHEY, CDR2 SMNVEV, per germline (reference sequence). V was trimmed by 2 bases and J by 8 bases, leaving 12 bases between them. The CDR3 length is 14 residues. The sequences come from peripheral blood, collected in a trial of Ad26.COV2.S vaccine versus placebo. V is TRBV27 and J is TRBJ1-4, with a possible D match to TRBD1 (6 bases). This clonotype was sampled from a person aged 18 to 65 who received the Ad26.COV2.S COVID-19 vaccine or a placebo. Written as DNA, the CDR3 is TGTGCCAGCAGTTTAGGGACACCGGCGGAAAAACTGTTTTTT. It codes for CASSLGTPAEKLFF.